Here is one T cell receptor (beta chain) with its context. Its specificity is unknown. Unique molecular identifiers featured in how the TCRbeta library was prepared. In TCRdb, the PCR reads were re-called with MiXCR into one record per CDR3 protein. The table shows about 130,000 distinct CDR3 sequences, with 8% to 10% occurring only once. This entry is derived from a study of T-cell reconstitution after alpha-beta-depleted transplantation in children. V lost 1 base to trimming and J lost 2 bases, with 10 bases between them. Germline V gives CDR1 LNHNV, CDR2 YYDKDF (reference sequence). The CDR3 contains 15 residues. Notes on the study in general: High day-60 TCRbeta diversity in some patients came from surviving recipient T cells and thymic progenitors.

The receptor was derived from a girl less than two years old who had a stem cell transplant for combined immunodeficiency, so the T cells may come from the graft donor. This chain links TRBV15 with TRBJ2-3; D might be TRBD2 (6 bases). The sample consisted of PBMCs, mostly from graft donor cells, taken 180 days after TCRalphabeta/CD19-depleted stem cell transplant. CDR3 DNA sequence: TGTGCCACCAGCAGAGGAAGGGAGGACACAGATACGCAGTATTTT. It translates to CATSRGREDTDTQYF.